A single sample is the source of the 9 T cell receptor beta chains below, sequenced in a study of regulatory T cells in long-lasting Graves disease. As to time point: newly diagnosed GD, antithyroid drugs for less than 3 months. PBMCs were the source of the RNA used for TCR sequencing. Arm-PCR of CDR3 regions and iRepertoire HTBI primers were used to build TCR beta libraries. TCRdb analysed the multiplex PCR reads with MiXCR anew, one entry per CDR3 protein. The table shows under 800,000 distinct CDR3 sequences, with around 15% occurring only once. The same sample was also used in a study of T cells in Graves' hyperthyroidism and ophthalmopathy.

The starting material was peripheral blood mononuclear cells (PBMCs), obtained at new diagnosis, from a patient treated with antithyroid drugs. The receptors derive from a woman in her 30s with Graves disease.

This clonotype was counted a few times. The genes are TRBV29-1 and TRBJ1-5; possibly TRBD1 for D (5 bases). CDR1 and CDR2 (germline): SQVTM, ANQGSEA. V dropped 3 bases and J dropped 0 bases, with 9 bases sitting between them. The CDR3 is 14 residues long. Here the CDR3 reads CSVDGGGSNQPQHF. CDR3 in DNA: TGCAGCGTTGATGGGGGTGGTAGCAATCAGCCCCAGCATTTT.

CDR3 in DNA: TGTGCCAGCACCCCCTTGGGGGGGGGGCCTAGCACAGATACGCAGTATTTT. This encodes CASTPLGGGPSTDTQYF. The chain has TRBV2 and TRBJ2-3, with a tentative D call TRBD2 (7 bases). The germline V gene has CDR1 SNHLY and CDR2 FYNNEI. This CDR3 has 17 residues. Trimming removed 7 bases from V and 0 bases from J, with 20 bases in between.

The V gene is TRBV7-3, the J gene TRBJ2-7; D possibly matches TRBD1 or TRBD2 (5 bases each). Trimming pared 4 bases from V and 1 base from J, leaving 8 bases between. CDR3 size: 13 residues. Germline CDR1 SGHTA, CDR2 FQGTGA. The CDR3 DNA reads as TGTGCCAGCAGCTGGGACGTTTCCTACGAGCAGTACTTC. Its translation: CASSWDVSYEQYF.

A single count supports this clonotype. A much bigger clone sits one base away, suggesting this may be a read error. The chain uses TRBV6-1 and TRBJ1-5; D might be TRBD1 (5 bases). Germline V gene data show CDR1 as MNHNS and CDR2 as SASEGT. V was trimmed by 2 bases and J by 7 bases, leaving 12 bases between them. This CDR3 spans 14 amino acids. The CDR3 bases are TGTGCCAGCAGTGAACCAGGGTGGGGACAGCCCCAGCATTTT. It is translated as CASSEPGWGQPQHF.

The V gene is TRBV20-1, the J gene TRBJ1-1; D possibly corresponds to TRBD1 (5 bases). In germline, CDR1 is DFQATT, CDR2 SNEGSKA (reference sequence). The V gene lost 7 bases and the J gene lost 3 bases, with 18 bases spanning the gap. This CDR3 is 14 amino acids long. CDR3 bases: TGCAGTGACGTATCGGGAGGGGATTACACTGAAGCTTTCTTT. Protein: CSDVSGGDYTEAFF.

This clonotype was found many times. The chain couples TRBV28 to TRBJ1-2, with 8 nucleotides matching TRBD1. The germline V gene encodes CDR1 MDHEN and CDR2 SYDVKM. This CDR3 has 14 amino acids. With V trimmed by 5 bases and J by 2 bases, 4 bases remained unmatched. The CDR3 coding sequence is TGTGCCAGCAGTACCCGGACAGGGAACTATGGCTACACCTTC. It specifies CASSTRTGNYGYTF.

This clonotype occurred a few times. The V gene is TRBV3-1, the J gene TRBJ2-5; D gene unclear. The CDR3 length is 14 residues. V was clipped by 1 base and J by 1 base, with 7 bases between them. Germline CDR1 is LGHDT and CDR2 is YNNKEL (reference sequence). CDR3 loop: CASSQVAVQETQYF. In nucleotides, the CDR3 is TGTGCCAGCAGCCAAGTCGCTGTCCAAGAGACCCAGTACTTC.

V and J are TRBV3-1 and TRBJ2-7; 11 bases agree with TRBD1. Unmatched junction bases numbered 2, after V lost 0 bases and J lost 4 bases. Looked up from germline, CDR1 is LGHDT and CDR2 is YNNKEL (reference sequence). This CDR3 contains 15 residues. The DNA of the CDR3 is TGTGCCAGCAGCCAAGAGGACAGGGGGCGATACGAGCAGTACTTC. Translated: CASSQEDRGRYEQYF.

The chain combines TRBV28 with TRBJ2-1; the match to TRBD2 covers 10 bases. After removal of 3 bases from V and 8 bases from J, the junction contained 13 bases not matched to a gene. Germline V gene lookup returns CDR1 MDHEN and CDR2 SYDVKM. This CDR3 is built from 17 residues. The DNA of the CDR3 is TGTGCCAGCAGTTTCCTACCCACAGCGGGAGGGCAGGATGAGCAGTTCTTC. It codes for CASSFLPTAGGQDEQFF.